This paragraph covers one TCR beta chain sequence. Its antigen is undetermined. The V gene's germline CDR1 is SGHRS and CDR2 YFSETQ. The CDR3 consists of 17 residues. J lost 0 bases, V lost 1 base, and 10 bases had no gene match. Libraries were prepared by immunoSEQ multiplex PCR; TCRdb keeps only in-frame clonotypes and omits some of them. The sample has roughly 90,000 clones, roughly 90% seen once. The data derive from a study of graft-versus-host responses after intestinal transplantation. Across the study: As for transplant type, recipients had multivisceral, liver-intestinal, or isolated intestinal grafts. Broader study findings: GvH clones were identified in recipient marrow, with some first appearing in ileum or blood. Levels of circulating GvH clones at their peak were associated with early post-transplant HvG declines. Some patients had graft-donor T cell macrochimerism, and their allografts showed high graft-versus-host to host-versus-graft clonal ratios.

The rearrangement links TRBV5-1 to TRBJ2-7, with 7 bases lining up with TRBD2. The material sequenced was unstimulated CD4+ T cells sorted from spleen or lymph node cells, taken before transplant. This TCR came from a human donor who was the organ donor for an intestinal transplant. In nucleotides, the CDR3 is TGCGCCAGCAGCTTGTCGGCTAGCGGCTATAGCTCCTACGAGCAGTACTTC. Its protein product is CASSLSASGYSSYEQYF.